The next 21 T cell receptor beta chains were all read from a single sample in a study of response to subunit inactivated influenza vaccine. TCRdb redid the calling of the RT-PCR reads with MiXCR, one entry per CDR3 protein. The sample records 590,000 or so distinct CDR3 sequences, about 15% being singletons. The source was PBMCs from blood, collected around 14 days before vaccination. Every receptor here comes from a man aged 45-65 years who received an inactivated influenza vaccine.

Ten or more counts support this clonotype. This chain uses TRBV29-1 with TRBJ1-2; D is uncertain. The V and J ends lost 5 bases and 4 bases respectively, with 8 bases between them. Germline-derived CDR1 and CDR2 are SQVTM and ANQGSEA. This CDR3 is built from 11 residues. CDR3 amino acids: CSVRDIYGYTF. In DNA, the CDR3 is TGCAGCGTTCGGGATATCTATGGCTACACCTTC.

This sequence joins TRBV12-3 or TRBV12-4 and TRBJ2-2; 7 nucleotides agree with TRBD2. Trimming cost V 6 bases and J 5 bases; bases outside gene matches: 6. CDR3 length: 14 residues. CDR3 sequence reads: CASRNSLATGELFF. The CDR3 region has the DNA TGTGCCAGCAGGAACTCACTAGCGACCGGGGAGCTGTTTTTT.

In this sample, this clonotype turned up a few times. The gene calls are TRBV27 and TRBJ2-3; no clear D. V lost 8 bases to trimming and J lost 2 bases, with 8 bases between them. Germline values: CDR1 MNHEY, CDR2 SMNVEV (reference sequence). The CDR3 runs 12 residues. DNA for the CDR3: TGTGCCAGCGGCCTGAACACAGATACGCAGTATTTT. Protein: CASGLNTDTQYF.

The chain uses TRBV5-1 and TRBJ1-2; 7 nucleotides match TRBD1. The CDR3 has 15 residues. Trimming removed 0 bases from V and 6 bases from J; junction bases left unmatched: 8. CDR1 SGHRS and CDR2 YFSETQ come from the germline V gene. The CDR3 bases are TGCGCCAGCAGCTTGGGAAACGGCAGGGGGGATGGCTACACCTTC. This encodes CASSLGNGRGDGYTF.

V usage is TRBV12-3 or TRBV12-4 and J usage is TRBJ1-4; no definite D call. The V end was cut by 7 bases, the J end by 6 bases, with 12 bases between. The CDR3 has 13 residues. The CDR3 spells CASNSGRYEKLFF. The CDR3 region has the DNA TGTGCCAGCAATTCGGGGAGGTATGAAAAACTGTTTTTT.

This clonotype was detected only a few times. Germline is not matched at one junction end, which may reflect a read error. This chain connects TRBV12-3 or TRBV12-4 to TRBJ1-5; D is ambiguous. The CDR3 is 13 residues long. This chain's CDR3 is CASSLVGDQAQHF. The CDR3 DNA sequence: TGTGCCAGCAGTCTAGTTGGGGATCAGGCCCAGCATTTT.

There are many counts of this clonotype. The chain uses TRBV4-2 and TRBJ1-1; 7 bases are shared with TRBD1. There are 18 residues in the CDR3. The junction had 24 bases not matched to a gene; V was cut back by 3 bases and J by 11 bases. Germline CDR1 and CDR2: LGHNA and YNFKEQ. CDR3 bases: TGTGCCAGCAGCCAGCGCAACAGGGGAGTGGTACAGGTGGCTGGTGCTTTCTTT. The encoded protein is CASSQRNRGVVQVAGAFF.

The chain links TRBV10-2 to TRBJ2-4; D not resolved. Trimming stripped 2 bases from V and 0 bases from J, with 5 bases between. Germline lookup yields CDR1 WSHSY and CDR2 SAAADI. The CDR3 sequence is 14 residues long. The CDR3, as DNA: TGCGCCAGCAGTGAGGAGGTAGCCAAAAACATTCAGTACTTC. As protein: CASSEEVAKNIQYF.

This clonotype came up many times. The chain combines TRBV3-1 with TRBJ1-6, with TRBD1 matching over 7 bases. In germline, CDR1 is LGHDT, CDR2 YNNKEL (reference sequence). Unmatched junction bases numbered 9, after V lost 9 bases and J lost 4 bases. The CDR3 runs 15 residues. The chain's CDR3 is CASSTGTAYNSPLHF. In nucleotides, the CDR3 is TGTGCCAGTTCAACCGGGACAGCTTATAATTCACCCCTCCACTTT. Variable domain in full (rest from reference TRBV3-1 and TRBJ1-6): DTAVSQTPKYLVTQMGNDKSIKCEQNLGHDTMYWYKQDSKKFLKIMFSYNNKELIINETVPNRFSPKSPDKAHLNLHINSLELGDSAVYFCASSTGTAYNSPLHFGNGTRLTVT.

This clonotype was recorded a few times. V gene TRBV14 combines with J gene TRBJ2-5, with D unresolved. There are 13 residues in the CDR3. The germline V and J ends were trimmed by 3 bases and 3 bases, with 8 bases remaining between them. Germline V CDR1 and CDR2: SGHDN, FVKESK. The CDR3 spells CASSHGPEETQYF. The CDR3 DNA follows: TGTGCCAGCAGCCACGGACCCGAAGAGACCCAGTACTTC.

The rearrangement links TRBV25-1 to TRBJ2-1; the match to TRBD1 covers 10 bases. CDR1 and CDR2 (germline): MGHDK, SYGVNS. Trimming removed 8 bases from V and 7 bases from J; junction bases left unmatched: 11. The CDR3 is 15 residues long. Here the CDR3 DNA reads TGTGCCAGCGGCAAGGGACAGGGGTTGTGGAATGAGCAGTTCTTC. Translated: CASGKGQGLWNEQFF.

This clonotype was seen at least ten times. Sequence at one end of the junction differs from germline and may be a read error. V usage is TRBV7-2 and J usage is TRBJ2-7, with TRBD1 identical over 10 bases. The CDR3 runs 11 residues. Germline-derived CDR1 and CDR2 are SGHTA and FQGNSA. The CDR3 bases are TGTGCCAGCAGTCAGAGACAGGGGGCGTCCTTC. Its protein product is CASSQRQGASF.

V is TRBV5-4 and J is TRBJ2-7; 9 nucleotides agree with TRBD1. Losses at the gene ends were 4 bases for V and 5 bases for J; bases not matched to a gene: 10. The CDR3 has 15 residues. Looked up from germline, CDR1 is SGHNT and CDR2 is YYREEE (reference sequence). The CDR3 DNA sequence: TGTGCCAGCAGCCCGGGGGGACAGGGAGGTGACGAGCAGTACTTC. Translating gives CASSPGGQGGDEQYF.

Only a few counts were recorded for this clonotype. This rearrangement joins TRBV20-1 to TRBJ1-3, with a possible D match to TRBD1 (5 bases). CDR3 length: 14 amino acids. The germline V and J ends were trimmed by 3 bases and 0 bases, with 9 bases remaining between them. The germline gives CDR1 DFQATT, CDR2 SNEGSKA (reference sequence). The CDR3 here is CSASQGLSGNTIYF. CDR3 coding DNA: TGCAGTGCTAGTCAGGGTCTCTCTGGAAACACCATATATTTT.

The J gene is TRBJ1-5, the V gene TRBV3-1, with 7 bases that match TRBD1. This CDR3 comprises 13 residues. The V and J ends lost 0 bases and 11 bases, in that order; junction bases with no gene match: 4. Germline assignment: CDR1 LGHDT and CDR2 YNNKEL (reference sequence). The CDR3 DNA follows: TGTGCCAGCAGCCAAGATTTACAGGGGTCCCAGCATTTT. Protein sequence: CASSQDLQGSQHF.

This clonotype was counted between two and nine times. This rearrangement joins TRBV7-9 to TRBJ1-3; D perhaps matches TRBD1 (5 bases). Germline-derived CDR1 and CDR2 are SEHNR and FQNEAQ (reference sequence). Trimming cost V 5 bases and J 0 bases, with 11 bases left between them. CDR3 length: 15 residues. CDR3 nucleotides: TGTGCCAGCAGCCCTAGGGGAAGCTCTGGAAACACCATATATTTT. Amino acid sequence: CASSPRGSSGNTIYF.

The chain carries TRBV4-1 and TRBJ2-6, with TRBD2 identical over 9 bases. With 0 bases clipped from V and 0 bases from J, the junction kept 6 bases outside the gene matches. The CDR3 is 19 residues long. Germline-derived CDR1 and CDR2 are MGHRA and YSYEKL. The CDR3 loop reads CASSQEIAGVISGANVLTF. DNA of the CDR3: TGCGCCAGCAGCCAAGAGATAGCGGGGGTGATCTCTGGGGCCAACGTCCTGACTTTC.

This clonotype was counted between two and nine times. The V call is TRBV20-1, the J call TRBJ1-4; D is unresolved. Germline V lookup: CDR1 DFQATT, CDR2 SNEGSKA (reference sequence). Trimming removed 6 bases at V and 9 bases at J, with 11 bases between. The CDR3 covers 11 residues. The CDR3, as DNA: TGCAGTGCCCCTCTAAGTCAAAAACTGTTTTTT. Protein sequence: CSAPLSQKLFF.

This clonotype was picked up a small number of times. The V call is TRBV3-1, the J call TRBJ2-3; possible D gene TRBD2, 5 bases. The ends were cut back, 2 bases at V and 2 bases at J, with 8 bases in the middle. The length of the CDR3 is 14 residues. Germline CDR1 reads LGHDT; CDR2 reads YNNKEL (reference sequence). For the CDR3, the DNA is TGTGCCAGCAGCCAATTACTAGACACAGATACGCAGTATTTT. Amino acids: CASSQLLDTDTQYF.

This clonotype came up a few times. The chain has TRBV3-1 and TRBJ2-7; D is possibly TRBD1 (6 bases). Germline V gene sequence: CDR1 LGHDT, CDR2 YNNKEL (reference sequence). The CDR3 length is 11 residues. V dropped 4 bases and J dropped 8 bases, with 9 bases sitting between them. The CDR3 is CASSLQGKQYF. The DNA for the CDR3 is TGTGCCAGCAGCCTCCAGGGGAAGCAGTACTTC.

The chain joins TRBV7-2 to TRBJ2-7; D is possibly TRBD1 (6 bases). V lost 6 bases to trimming and J lost 2 bases, with 14 bases between them. Per germline, CDR1 SGHTA and CDR2 FQGNSA. The CDR3 totals 14 residues. The CDR3 region has the DNA TGTGCCAGCAGTCCTGACAGGTTCCCCTACGAGCAGTACTTC. This codes for CASSPDRFPYEQYF.